Detailed here is one T cell receptor beta chain. The antigen is unknown. CDR3 length: 14 residues. Germline V gene lookup returns CDR1 MDHEN and CDR2 SYDVKM. V shed 5 bases, J shed 6 bases, and the junction held 8 bases outside the gene matches. The data belong to a study of T cell responses to AZD1222 COVID-19 vaccine. The method was immunoSEQ multiplex PCR; TCRdb's version includes in-frame clones alone and lacks a portion of them. The data show approximately 200,000 clones, with 88% seen just once and around 8% held by the top ten. Study-level results: Breadth and depth of Spike-specific TCRs rose after two AZD1222 doses. Within unmutated variant regions lay the reported targets of nearly half of spike-specific TCRs.

The sequence was obtained from an adult in good health. Sequenced material: peripheral blood, taken on day 0 of AZD1222 vaccination. The chain recombines TRBV28 with TRBJ1-1, with 8 bases identical to TRBD1. CDR3 in DNA: TGTGCCAGCAGTCCGGGACAGGACCTAGCTGAAGCTTTCTTT. This encodes CASSPGQDLAEAFF. The full variable domain, its missing parts supplied by reference TRBV28 and TRBJ1-1, is DVKVTQSSRYLVKRTGEKVFLECVQDMDHENMFWYRQDPGLGLRLIYFSYDVKMKEKGDIPEGYSVSREKKERFSLILESASTNQTSMYLCASSPGQDLAEAFFGQGTRLTVV.